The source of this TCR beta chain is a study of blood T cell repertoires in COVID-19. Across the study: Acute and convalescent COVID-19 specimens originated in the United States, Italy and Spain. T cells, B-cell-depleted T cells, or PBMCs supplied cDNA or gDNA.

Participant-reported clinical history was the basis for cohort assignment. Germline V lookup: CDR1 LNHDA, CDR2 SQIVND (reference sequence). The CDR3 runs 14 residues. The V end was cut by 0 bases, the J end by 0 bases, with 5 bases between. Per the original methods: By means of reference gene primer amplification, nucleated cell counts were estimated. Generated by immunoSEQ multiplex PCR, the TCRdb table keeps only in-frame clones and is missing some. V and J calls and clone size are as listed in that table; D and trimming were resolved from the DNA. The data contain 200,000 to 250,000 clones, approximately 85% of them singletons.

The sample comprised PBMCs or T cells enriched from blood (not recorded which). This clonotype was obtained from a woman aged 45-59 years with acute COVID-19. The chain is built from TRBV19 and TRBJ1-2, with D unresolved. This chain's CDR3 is CASSIDLANYGYTF. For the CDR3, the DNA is TGTGCCAGTAGTATAGACCTCGCTAACTATGGCTACACCTTC. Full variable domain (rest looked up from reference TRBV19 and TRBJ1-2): DGGITQSPKYLFRKEGQNVTLSCEQNLNHDAMYWYRQDPGQGLRLIYYSQIVNDFQKGDIAEGYSVSREKKESFPLTVTSAQKNPTAFYLCASSIDLANYGYTFGSGTRLTVV.